The rows below give T cell receptor beta chains drawn from one sample of a study of post-analysis software for immune sequencing data. TCRdb processed the PCR reads anew with MiXCR; each CDR3 protein has one entry. Of more than 450,000 distinct CDR3 sequences listed, 44% are singletons. The source material was blood. These receptors originate from a girl between 10 and 17 years old with multiple sclerosis. Both conserved end residues are part of each CDR3. The order of the fields is clone size, D gene, J gene, V gene, CDR3 DNA, CDR3 protein. D genes are given only for firm matches. A row's size may be missing; if present it is once, few, many or a size class.

clone_size: NA; d_call: NA; j_call: TRBJ2-4; v_call: TRBV6-1; cdr3_nt: TGTGCCAGCAGTGAACAAGTCGACCGAAACATTCAGTACTTC; cdr3_aa: CASSEQVDRNIQYF
clone_size: NA; d_call: TRBD2; j_call: TRBJ2-1; v_call: TRBV7-3; cdr3_nt: TGTGCCAGCAGCTTAACGACTAGCGGGTACAATGAGCAGTTCTTC; cdr3_aa: CASSLTTSGYNEQFF
clone_size: NA; d_call: TRBD2; j_call: TRBJ2-1; v_call: TRBV10-3; cdr3_nt: TGTGCCATCAGTGAGTCAGCGGGATTACAGTCCTACAATGAGCAGTTCTTC; cdr3_aa: CAISESAGLQSYNEQFF
clone_size: NA; d_call: NA; j_call: TRBJ2-1; v_call: TRBV20-1; cdr3_nt: TGCAGTGCTAAGGCGCCCTCCTACAATGAGCAGTTCTTC; cdr3_aa: CSAKAPSYNEQFF
clone_size: NA; d_call: NA; j_call: TRBJ2-6; v_call: TRBV6-6; cdr3_nt: TGTGCCAGCAGTTACTCGGGGTGGGGTCCGGCCAACTCTGGGGCCAACGTCCTGACTTTC; cdr3_aa: CASSYSGWGPANSGANVLTF
clone_size: many; d_call: TRBD2; j_call: TRBJ2-7; v_call: TRBV5-1; cdr3_nt: TGCGCCAGCCGAACCGCCTGGGCTAGCGGGGGCGGCGAGCAGTACTTC; cdr3_aa: CASRTAWASGGGEQYF
clone_size: NA; d_call: TRBD1; j_call: TRBJ1-1; v_call: TRBV7-6; cdr3_nt: TGTGCCAGCAGCGCGACAGGGGGGGATGAAGCTTTCTTT; cdr3_aa: CASSATGGDEAFF
clone_size: NA; d_call: TRBD1; j_call: TRBJ1-4; v_call: TRBV28; cdr3_nt: TGTGCCAGCAGCCCCACTCAGGGGGCCGGTACTGAAAAACTGTTTTTT; cdr3_aa: CASSPTQGAGTEKLFF
clone_size: few; d_call: NA; j_call: TRBJ2-1; v_call: TRBV5-4; cdr3_nt: TGTGCCAGCAGCACCGATGGGTGGAACTCCTACAATGAGCAGTTCTTC; cdr3_aa: CASSTDGWNSYNEQFF
clone_size: NA; d_call: TRBD1; j_call: TRBJ1-2; v_call: TRBV3-1; cdr3_nt: TGTGCCAGCAGCCAAGAGGACAGGGCTGGGGGCTACACCTTC; cdr3_aa: CASSQEDRAGGYTF
clone_size: once; d_call: NA; j_call: TRBJ2-1; v_call: TRBV12-3/TRBV12-4; cdr3_nt: TGTGCCAGCAGTTTTATGGGCTTAGGTGGCAATGAGCAGTTCTTC; cdr3_aa: CASSFMGLGGNEQFF
clone_size: NA; d_call: NA; j_call: TRBJ2-1; v_call: TRBV9; cdr3_nt: TGTGCCAGCAGCGTATTTAGCGGAACCTACAATGAGCAGTTCTTC; cdr3_aa: CASSVFSGTYNEQFF
clone_size: once; d_call: NA; j_call: TRBJ1-1; v_call: TRBV12-3/TRBV12-4; cdr3_nt: TGTGCCAGCAGGCCGGGACACTTAAACACTGAAGCTTTCTTT; cdr3_aa: CASRPGHLNTEAFF
clone_size: NA; d_call: NA; j_call: TRBJ1-5; v_call: TRBV25-1; cdr3_nt: TGTGCCAGCAGGACAGGAAGGGTTCATCAGCCCCAGCATTTT; cdr3_aa: CASRTGRVHQPQHF
clone_size: NA; d_call: TRBD1; j_call: TRBJ2-7; v_call: TRBV9; cdr3_nt: TGTGCCAGCAGCGAGGACAGGTCGTACGAGCAGTACTTC; cdr3_aa: CASSEDRSYEQYF
clone_size: NA; d_call: TRBD1; j_call: TRBJ2-5; v_call: TRBV7-9; cdr3_nt: TGTGCCACGCAACGACAGGGTGGGACCCAGTACTTC; cdr3_aa: CATQRQGGTQYF
clone_size: few; d_call: NA; j_call: TRBJ1-4; v_call: TRBV29-1; cdr3_nt: TGCAGCGTTGAGGCAGGTTCCTTAACTAATGAAAAACTGTTTTTT; cdr3_aa: CSVEAGSLTNEKLFF
clone_size: NA; d_call: NA; j_call: TRBJ1-2; v_call: TRBV10-3; cdr3_nt: TGTGCCATCAGTGAGTCGCGGGAGGGCTACACCTTC; cdr3_aa: CAISESREGYTF
clone_size: NA; d_call: TRBD1; j_call: TRBJ2-4; v_call: TRBV29-1; cdr3_nt: TGCAGCGTTGACCGGGACAGGGGCGCTCTAGCCAAAAACATTCAGTACTTC; cdr3_aa: CSVDRDRGALAKNIQYF
clone_size: NA; d_call: TRBD1; j_call: TRBJ1-2; v_call: TRBV12-3/TRBV12-4; cdr3_nt: TGTGCCAGCAGTTCCGGGACAGGGGTCTCCGGTCGCTATGGCTACACCTTC; cdr3_aa: CASSSGTGVSGRYGYTF
clone_size: NA; d_call: NA; j_call: TRBJ2-7; v_call: TRBV5-1; cdr3_nt: TGCGCCAGCAGCTTGGAATTTAGTGAGAGCTCCTACGAGCAGTACTTC; cdr3_aa: CASSLEFSESSYEQYF
clone_size: NA; d_call: TRBD2; j_call: TRBJ2-7; v_call: TRBV3-1; cdr3_nt: TGTGCCAGCAGCCCCTCGCGGGAGGGCCTCTACGAGCAGTACTTC; cdr3_aa: CASSPSREGLYEQYF
clone_size: NA; d_call: TRBD1; j_call: TRBJ1-1; v_call: TRBV12-3/TRBV12-4; cdr3_nt: TGTGCCAGCAGTTCCGGGACAGGGTGGGCTGAAGCTTTCTTT; cdr3_aa: CASSSGTGWAEAFF
clone_size: NA; d_call: NA; j_call: TRBJ2-3; v_call: TRBV12-3/TRBV12-4; cdr3_nt: TGTGCCAGCAGCCTGACAGGAGATGCGCAGTATTTT; cdr3_aa: CASSLTGDAQYF
clone_size: few; d_call: NA; j_call: TRBJ2-7; v_call: TRBV2; cdr3_nt: TGTGCCAGCATAAGGGACACTTCCTACGAGCAGTACTTC; cdr3_aa: CASIRDTSYEQYF
clone_size: NA; d_call: TRBD2; j_call: TRBJ2-1; v_call: TRBV6-2/TRBV6-3; cdr3_nt: TGTGCCAGCCAACGGGCGGGAGCCAATGAGCAGTTCTTC; cdr3_aa: CASQRAGANEQFF
clone_size: few; d_call: TRBD2; j_call: TRBJ2-7; v_call: TRBV5-4; cdr3_nt: TGTGCCAGCAGCCGGCCCGTAGCGGGGGGTAACTACGAGCAGTACTTC; cdr3_aa: CASSRPVAGGNYEQYF
clone_size: NA; d_call: NA; j_call: TRBJ1-2; v_call: TRBV5-1; cdr3_nt: TGCGCCAGCAGCAATAGGGGGGAGCTCTACACCTTC; cdr3_aa: CASSNRGELYTF
clone_size: NA; d_call: NA; j_call: TRBJ2-1; v_call: TRBV20-1; cdr3_nt: TGCAGTCCTTTGGCCGGAAAGCAGTTCTTC; cdr3_aa: CSPLAGKQFF
clone_size: NA; d_call: TRBD2; j_call: TRBJ2-1; v_call: TRBV4-1; cdr3_nt: TGCGCCAGCAGCCAAGAGAAGCGGGATAGCAATGAGCAGTTCTTC; cdr3_aa: CASSQEKRDSNEQFF
clone_size: NA; d_call: NA; j_call: TRBJ1-2; v_call: TRBV15; cdr3_nt: TGTGCCACCAGCAGAGATGAGGGGGGTCAGGGCTATGGCTACACCTTC; cdr3_aa: CATSRDEGGQGYGYTF
clone_size: NA; d_call: NA; j_call: TRBJ1-6; v_call: TRBV5-4; cdr3_nt: TGTGCCAGCAGCTTTGGGGGGGCTGATTCACCCCTCCACTTT; cdr3_aa: CASSFGGADSPLHF
clone_size: few; d_call: NA; j_call: TRBJ1-2; v_call: TRBV5-1; cdr3_nt: TGCGCCAGCAGCTTGGAACTTAGGGGCGAGGCTGGCTACACCTTC; cdr3_aa: CASSLELRGEAGYTF
clone_size: NA; d_call: NA; j_call: TRBJ2-3; v_call: TRBV30; cdr3_nt: TGTGCCTGGAGTTTACAGGGCAGAGATACGCAGTATTTT; cdr3_aa: CAWSLQGRDTQYF
clone_size: NA; d_call: NA; j_call: TRBJ1-2; v_call: TRBV12-3/TRBV12-4; cdr3_nt: TGTGCCAGCAGTTTAGCCTTAGAGGGGAGCTATGGCTACACCTTC; cdr3_aa: CASSLALEGSYGYTF
clone_size: NA; d_call: TRBD2; j_call: TRBJ2-3; v_call: TRBV5-1; cdr3_nt: TGCGCCAGCAGCCCCCCTCTAGCGGGAGCCACAGATACGCAGTATTTT; cdr3_aa: CASSPPLAGATDTQYF
clone_size: NA; d_call: NA; j_call: TRBJ2-5; v_call: TRBV5-1; cdr3_nt: TGCGCCAGCAGCTTGGCCTTATCCACGGAAGAGACCCAGTACTTC; cdr3_aa: CASSLALSTEETQYF
clone_size: few; d_call: NA; j_call: TRBJ2-5; v_call: TRBV6-5; cdr3_nt: TGTGCCAGCAGCCAGAATCCCCTCATGCAGTACTTC; cdr3_aa: CASSQNPLMQYF
clone_size: few; d_call: TRBD1; j_call: TRBJ1-2; v_call: TRBV28; cdr3_nt: TGTGCCAGCCGGACAGGTCTAGGCTACACCTTC; cdr3_aa: CASRTGLGYTF
clone_size: NA; d_call: TRBD1; j_call: TRBJ1-5; v_call: TRBV5-1; cdr3_nt: TGCGCCAGCGCTAAGGGACAGGGGATCGATCAGCCCCAGCATTTT; cdr3_aa: CASAKGQGIDQPQHF
clone_size: NA; d_call: TRBD2; j_call: TRBJ2-1; v_call: TRBV5-1; cdr3_nt: TGCGCCAGCAGCTTAGAGAGCGGGGGGGCCTACAATGAGCAGTTCTTC; cdr3_aa: CASSLESGGAYNEQFF
clone_size: NA; d_call: NA; j_call: TRBJ1-1; v_call: TRBV5-1; cdr3_nt: TGCGCCAGCAGCTTGGCCGGACACGGGAACACTGAAGCTTTCTTT; cdr3_aa: CASSLAGHGNTEAFF
clone_size: NA; d_call: NA; j_call: TRBJ2-7; v_call: TRBV5-1; cdr3_nt: TGCGCCAGCAGGAGTACAGGGCGGGCTCGCTCCTACGAGCAGTACTTC; cdr3_aa: CASRSTGRARSYEQYF
clone_size: NA; d_call: NA; j_call: TRBJ1-1; v_call: TRBV20-1; cdr3_nt: TGCAGTGCTCCACCGGGACAAGGCTTAGACACTGAAGCTTTCTTT; cdr3_aa: CSAPPGQGLDTEAFF
clone_size: NA; d_call: TRBD2; j_call: TRBJ2-7; v_call: TRBV20-1; cdr3_nt: TGCAGTGCCTCCAGCGGGGGTAGATGCGAGCAGTACTTC; cdr3_aa: CSASSGGRCEQYF
clone_size: many; d_call: NA; j_call: TRBJ2-1; v_call: TRBV12-3/TRBV12-4; cdr3_nt: TGTGCCAGCAGTTACAACAATGAGCAGTTCTTC; cdr3_aa: CASSYNNEQFF
clone_size: NA; d_call: NA; j_call: TRBJ1-2; v_call: TRBV5-1; cdr3_nt: TGCGCCAGCAGCCCTGGAGGCGTCCAGGATGGCTACACCTTC; cdr3_aa: CASSPGGVQDGYTF
clone_size: once; d_call: TRBD1; j_call: TRBJ2-1; v_call: TRBV5-1; cdr3_nt: TGCGCCAGCAAGGGACAGGGGACCGCCAATGAGCAGTTCTTC; cdr3_aa: CASKGQGTANEQFF
clone_size: NA; d_call: NA; j_call: TRBJ2-2; v_call: TRBV27; cdr3_nt: TGTGCCAGCAGTTTACCCGGGGGCGGGGAGCTGTTTTTT; cdr3_aa: CASSLPGGGELFF
clone_size: NA; d_call: TRBD2; j_call: TRBJ2-1; v_call: TRBV12-3/TRBV12-4; cdr3_nt: TGTGCCAGCAGTTCGGTTATGGGACTAGCGGAGAACTACAATGAGCAGTTCTTC; cdr3_aa: CASSSVMGLAENYNEQFF
clone_size: NA; d_call: TRBD2; j_call: TRBJ2-7; v_call: TRBV5-1; cdr3_nt: TGCGCCAGCAGCTTGGTATCTAGCGGGAGCCCCTACGAGCAGTACTTC; cdr3_aa: CASSLVSSGSPYEQYF